These 22 T cell receptor beta chains share one sample of origin, sequenced in a study of T-cell reconstitution after alpha-beta-depleted transplantation in children. Unique molecular identifiers tagged the TCRbeta library. TCRdb analysed the PCR reads with MiXCR anew, one entry per CDR3 protein. Here the sample spans approximately 1,000,000 distinct CDR3 sequences, roughly 29% being singletons. The source was PBMCs, mostly from graft donor cells, collected 360 days after TCRalphabeta/CD19-depleted stem cell transplant. The receptors come from a boy less than two years old who had a stem cell transplant for SCID, so the T cells may come from the graft donor.

The genes are TRBV7-9 and TRBJ1-4, with TRBD1 as a possible D gene (5 bases). Between the trimmed V and J ends, which lost 5 bases and 6 bases, there was a span of 22 bases. This CDR3 contains 17 residues. Looked up from germline, CDR1 is SEHNR and CDR2 is FQNEAQ (reference sequence). CDR3 sequence reads: CASSLDPHRDFHEKLFF. The CDR3, as DNA: TGTGCCAGCAGCCTCGACCCCCACCGGGACTTTCATGAAAAACTGTTTTTT.

V gene TRBV20-1 combines with J gene TRBJ2-1, with D perhaps matching TRBD1 (6 bases). From germline, CDR1 is DFQATT and CDR2 SNEGSKA (reference sequence). Between the trimmed V and J ends, which lost 8 bases and 5 bases, there was a span of 16 bases. The CDR3 has 13 residues. CDR3 residues: CSSDRLSHNEQFF. The CDR3 DNA follows: TGCAGTAGCGACAGGCTCAGCCACAATGAGCAGTTCTTC.

CDR3 amino acids: CASSWRTGSGANVLTF. CDR3 in DNA: TGTGCCAGCAGTTGGAGGACAGGCTCTGGGGCCAACGTCCTGACTTTC. The J gene is TRBJ2-6, the V gene TRBV6-2 or TRBV6-3; TRBD1 matches 7 bases. V lost 4 bases, J lost 0 bases, and 3 bases stayed unmatched. The CDR3 length is 16 residues. Germline assignment: CDR1 MNHEY and CDR2 SVGEGT.

This clonotype has just one count. The chain carries TRBV7-7 and TRBJ2-6, with D perhaps matching TRBD1 (6 bases). Germline CDR1 reads SSHAT; CDR2 reads FNYEAQ (reference sequence). Trimming pared 5 bases from V and 0 bases from J, leaving 14 bases between. This CDR3 spans 17 amino acids. This chain's CDR3 is CASSADRSSSGANVLTF. CDR3 coding DNA: TGTGCCAGCAGCGCGGACAGATCTAGCTCTGGGGCCAACGTCCTGACTTTC.

The rearrangement links TRBV5-1 to TRBJ2-7; 7 nucleotides match TRBD1. The germline gives CDR1 SGHRS, CDR2 YFSETQ. There are 16 residues in the CDR3. J was trimmed by 5 bases and V by 3 bases; bases with no gene match: 14. CDR3 amino acids: CASSSAYRGSRDEQYF. CDR3 nucleotide sequence: TGCGCCAGCAGCTCCGCTTACAGGGGCTCTAGGGACGAGCAGTACTTC.

This clonotype was seen a few times. The genes are TRBV11-3 and TRBJ2-1, with D perhaps assigned TRBD1 or TRBD2 (6 bases each). V dropped 5 bases and J dropped 1 base, with 15 bases sitting between them. The length of the CDR3 is 16 residues. Germline loops: CDR1 SGHNT, CDR2 YENEEA. In DNA, the CDR3 is TGTGCCAGCAGCCCGGGGGCGGACAGATCCTACAATGAGCAGTTCTTC. Protein: CASSPGADRSYNEQFF. Supplemented by reference TRBV11-3 and TRBJ2-1, the full variable domain reads EAGVVQSPRYKIIEKKQPVAFWCNPISGHNTLYWYLQNLGQGPELLIRYENEEAVDDSQLPKDRFSAERLKGVDSTLKIQPAELGDSAVYLCASSPGADRSYNEQFFGPGTRLTVL.

The chain carries TRBV12-3 or TRBV12-4 and TRBJ2-7, with TRBD1 as a possible D gene (6 bases). The CDR3 loop spans 14 amino acids. V lost 4 bases to trimming and J lost 5 bases, with 15 bases between them. CDR3 DNA sequence: TGTGCCAGCAGTTCACAGGGAGAAGTAAACGAGCAGTACTTC. This gives the protein CASSSQGEVNEQYF.

This clonotype was counted only a few times. The chain is built from TRBV20-1 and TRBJ2-3; 7 nucleotides agree with TRBD1. V dropped 6 bases and J dropped 3; count of bases not matched to a gene: 6. This CDR3 comprises 13 residues. Germline-derived CDR1 and CDR2 are DFQATT and SNEGSKA (reference sequence). The chain's CDR3 is CSANRGLTDTQYF. CDR3 sequence (DNA): TGCAGTGCAAACAGGGGCCTAACAGATACGCAGTATTTT.

The V gene is TRBV6-2 or TRBV6-3, the J gene TRBJ2-2; unclear D gene. V lost 0 bases and J 6 bases, leaving 8 bases between the germline ends. Germline-derived CDR1 and CDR2 are MNHEY and SVGEGT. CDR3 length: 14 amino acids. This CDR3 is CASSYSNRPGELFF. The DNA for the CDR3 is TGTGCCAGCAGTTACTCTAATAGACCCGGGGAGCTGTTTTTT.

This clonotype was counted a few times. The rearrangement links TRBV12-3 or TRBV12-4 to TRBJ1-2; possible D gene TRBD1, 5 bases. Trimming removed 7 bases at V and 4 bases at J, with 16 bases between. The CDR3 consists of 14 residues. The CDR3 reads CASTLSGAGYGYTF. Written as DNA, the CDR3 is TGTGCCAGCACCTTGAGTGGGGCCGGCTATGGCTACACCTTC.

This chain links TRBV7-9 with TRBJ2-3; unclear D gene. Trimming took 5 bases from V and 4 from J, leaving 10 bases between them. Looked up from germline, CDR1 is SEHNR and CDR2 is FQNEAQ (reference sequence). This CDR3 has 13 amino acids. Here the CDR3 reads CASSRTSSDTQYF. For the CDR3, the DNA is TGTGCCAGCAGCAGAACGAGTTCAGATACGCAGTATTTT.

The rearrangement links TRBV9 to TRBJ2-1; 9 nucleotides match TRBD1. The germline V gene encodes CDR1 SGDLS and CDR2 YYNGEE. The J segment lost 4 bases and the V segment lost 3 bases, leaving 11 bases of the junction unmatched. The CDR3 is 17 residues long. CDR3 amino acids: CASSGQRGQGLYNEQFF. Written as DNA, the CDR3 is TGTGCCAGCAGCGGCCAGAGGGGACAGGGCCTGTACAATGAGCAGTTCTTC. The variable domain in full, with the rest retrieved from reference TRBV9 and TRBJ2-1, is DSGVTQTPKHLITATGQRVTLRCSPRSGDLSVYWYQQSLDQGLQFLIQYYNGEERAKGNILERFSAQQFPDLHSELNLSSLELGDSALYFCASSGQRGQGLYNEQFFGPGTRLTVL.

The rearrangement links TRBV18 to TRBJ2-1; 10 bases agree with TRBD1. This CDR3 has 14 amino acids. Trimming removed 5 bases from V and 6 bases from J; junction bases left unmatched: 4. Germline V gives CDR1 KGHSH, CDR2 LQKENI. Written as DNA, the CDR3 is TGTGCCAGCTCATCGGGGACAGGGGTCAATGAGCAGTTCTTC. Translating it yields CASSSGTGVNEQFF.

The chain uses TRBV5-5 and TRBJ2-3; D ambiguous. Germline V gives CDR1 SGHKS, CDR2 YYEKEE (reference sequence). The CDR3 spans 15 residues. V shed 2 bases and J shed 1 base, with 11 bases lying between them. The CDR3 DNA follows: TGTGCCAGCAGCTTCCGGACGGCCGGCACAGATACGCAGTATTTT. This codes for CASSFRTAGTDTQYF.

The J gene is TRBJ2-7, the V gene TRBV5-1, with D hard to call. V dropped 2 bases and J dropped 3 bases, with 12 bases sitting between them. From germline, CDR1 is SGHRS and CDR2 YFSETQ. CDR3 size: 14 residues. The CDR3 DNA is TGCGCCAGCAGCTTAATGGAAGGGTTCTACGAGCAGTACTTC. Translation gives CASSLMEGFYEQYF.

In its sample, this clonotype was seen a few times. The chain recombines TRBV29-1 with TRBJ2-7, with a tentative D call TRBD1 (6 bases). V gave up 3 bases and J gave up 3 bases, with 15 bases separating them. Germline V lookup: CDR1 SQVTM, CDR2 ANQGSEA. There are 14 residues in the CDR3. The CDR3 protein is CSVDGRGRGYEQYF. The CDR3 DNA follows: TGCAGCGTTGACGGTAGGGGCAGGGGCTACGAGCAGTACTTC.

V usage is TRBV4-1 and J usage is TRBJ2-1; 9 positions agree with TRBD2. Germline V gene sequence: CDR1 MGHRA, CDR2 YSYEKL. This CDR3 is 16 amino acids long. V lost 1 base to trimming and J lost 5 bases; unmatched junction nucleotides: 6. CDR3 DNA: TGCGCCAGCAGCCAAGTAGGGCTAGCGGGGAACAATGAGCAGTTCTTC. Its protein product is CASSQVGLAGNNEQFF.

V usage is TRBV25-1 and J usage is TRBJ2-7; D not certain. CDR1 and CDR2 (germline): MGHDK, SYGVNS. This CDR3 has 11 amino acids. Trimming cost V 4 bases and J 6 bases, with 7 bases left between them. The CDR3 here is CASSVQSEQYF. The CDR3 coding sequence is TGTGCCAGCAGTGTTCAATCCGAGCAGTACTTC.

This clonotype was observed a handful of times. The rearrangement joins TRBV5-1 to TRBJ1-6; 8 bases are shared with TRBD1. V dropped 0 bases and J dropped 13; count of bases not matched to a gene: 9. Per germline, CDR1 SGHRS and CDR2 YFSETQ. The CDR3 length is 15 residues. This CDR3 is CASSLEGTGESPLHF. CDR3 sequence (DNA): TGCGCCAGCAGCTTGGAGGGGACAGGTGAAAGTCCCCTCCACTTT.

This clonotype occurred a few times. The chain combines TRBV25-1 with TRBJ2-5; D is unclear. This CDR3 is 15 amino acids long. CDR1 is MGHDK, CDR2 SYGVNS, per germline. The ends were cut back, 2 bases at V and 1 base at J, with 11 bases in the middle. CDR3 region: CASSESHSTQETQYF. The CDR3 DNA sequence: TGTGCCAGCAGTGAAAGTCACAGCACCCAAGAGACCCAGTACTTC.

There are a few counts of this clonotype. The chain is built from TRBV7-9 and TRBJ2-2; TRBD1 agrees at 10 bases. The germline gives CDR1 SEHNR, CDR2 FQNEAQ (reference sequence). V lost 5 bases, J lost 6 bases, and 9 bases stayed unmatched. The CDR3 is made up of 16 amino acids. CDR3 DNA sequence: TGTGCCAGCAGCCTGCTCCGGGACAGGGGTGCCGGGGAGCTGTTTTTT. Translated, it gives CASSLLRDRGAGELFF.

V and J are TRBV7-2 and TRBJ2-3; D call uncertain. The CDR3 contains 15 residues. Germline CDR1 and CDR2: SGHTA and FQGNSA. Trimming shortened V by 5 bases and J by 5 bases, and 17 bases separated the two germline ends. CDR3: CASSLGGVKGDTQYF. The CDR3 coding sequence is TGTGCCAGCAGCCTGGGTGGGGTAAAGGGAGATACGCAGTATTTT.